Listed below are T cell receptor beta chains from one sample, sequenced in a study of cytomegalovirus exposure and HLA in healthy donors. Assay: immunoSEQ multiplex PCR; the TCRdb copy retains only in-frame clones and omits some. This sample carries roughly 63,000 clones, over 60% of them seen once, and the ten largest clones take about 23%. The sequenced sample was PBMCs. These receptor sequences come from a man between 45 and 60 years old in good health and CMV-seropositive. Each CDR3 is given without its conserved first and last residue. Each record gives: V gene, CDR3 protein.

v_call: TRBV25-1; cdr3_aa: ASSESGNQPQH
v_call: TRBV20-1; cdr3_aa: SASSRGPQH
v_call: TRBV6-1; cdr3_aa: ASSEKGSYGYT
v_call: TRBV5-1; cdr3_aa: ASSGLAGGLQETQY
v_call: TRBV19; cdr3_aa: ASSDRSGSLYEQY
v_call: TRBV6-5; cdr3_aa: ASSYRRAGGETQY
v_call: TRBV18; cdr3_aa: ASSPRDTYNYGYT
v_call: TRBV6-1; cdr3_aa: ASSDGRGQGSYGYT
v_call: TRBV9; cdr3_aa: ASAMGAGNTDTQY
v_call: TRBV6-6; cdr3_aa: ASTHRAPGNTIY
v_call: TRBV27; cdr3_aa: ASSGKVAGAGEQF
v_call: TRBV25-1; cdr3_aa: ASSDYLAGGYNEQF
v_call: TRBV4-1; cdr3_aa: ASSQVLNYGYT
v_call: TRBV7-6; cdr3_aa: ASSLSGGASYNEQF
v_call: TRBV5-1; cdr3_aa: ASSLSGSNEKLF